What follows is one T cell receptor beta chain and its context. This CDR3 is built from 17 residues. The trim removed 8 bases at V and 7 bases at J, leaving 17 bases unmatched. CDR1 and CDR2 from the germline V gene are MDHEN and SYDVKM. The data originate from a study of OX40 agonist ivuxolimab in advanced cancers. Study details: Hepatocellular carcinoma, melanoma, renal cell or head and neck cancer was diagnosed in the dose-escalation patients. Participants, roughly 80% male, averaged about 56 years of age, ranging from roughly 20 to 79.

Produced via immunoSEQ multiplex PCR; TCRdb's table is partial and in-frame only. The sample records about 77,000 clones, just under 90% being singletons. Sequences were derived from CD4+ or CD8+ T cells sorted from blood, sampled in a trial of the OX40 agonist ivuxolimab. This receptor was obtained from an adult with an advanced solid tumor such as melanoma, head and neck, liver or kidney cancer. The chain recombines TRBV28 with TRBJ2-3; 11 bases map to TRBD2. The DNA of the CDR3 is TGTGCCAGCGCCCCAAGGCTAGCGGGAGGCCTCGGAAATACGCAGTATTTT. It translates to CASAPRLAGGLGNTQYF. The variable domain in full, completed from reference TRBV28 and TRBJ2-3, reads DVKVTQSSRYLVKRTGEKVFLECVQDMDHENMFWYRQDPGLGLRLIYFSYDVKMKEKGDIPEGYSVSREKKERFSLILESASTNQTSMYLCASAPRLAGGLGNTQYFGPGTRLTVL.